The 2 T cell receptor beta chains below come from one sample, sequenced in a study of CD8+CD57+ T cells in acquired aplastic anemia. By flow cytometry, patients selected for sequencing had shown an expansion of CD8+CD57+ cells. Genomic DNA served as template for TCR beta VDJ and CDR3 profiling. TCRdb redid the calling of the reads with MiXCR, one entry per CDR3 protein. The sample consists of hundreds of thousands of distinct CDR3 sequences, under 55% of them appearing once. What was sequenced was sorted CD4+, CD8+, or CD8+CD57+ T cells (not recorded which) from PBMCs. The receptors come from a human donor with aplastic anemia.

About this clonotype itself: A read error may account for a junction end that differs from germline. The genes are TRBV12-3 or TRBV12-4 and TRBJ2-7; either TRBD1 or TRBD2 may fit D (5 bases each). The CDR3 is 13 residues long. The CDR3 region has the DNA TGTGCCAGCCGAATCCAGGGAAGGGACGAGCAGTATTTC. This gives the protein CASRIQGRDEQYF.

The chain couples TRBV7-6 to TRBJ2-1; tentatively, D is TRBD1 or TRBD2 (6 bases each). The CDR3 has 15 amino acids. Trimming took 1 base from V and 5 from J, leaving 12 bases between them. Looked up from germline, CDR1 is SGHVS and CDR2 is FNYEAQ. This CDR3 reads CASSLGSGANNEQFF. In DNA form, the CDR3 reads TGTGCCAGCAGCTTAGGATCGGGGGCGAACAATGAGCAGTTCTTC.